The rows below give T cell receptor beta chains drawn from one sample of a study of CD8 T cells in Susac syndrome. TCRdb re-analysed the immunoSEQ multiplex PCR reads in MiXCR, keeping a single row per CDR3 protein. The sample has fewer than 150,000 distinct CDR3 sequences; around 91% are singletons. Sequenced sample: CD8+ T cells from PBMCs. Receptors originate from a human donor with multiple sclerosis. The CDR3 runs from the conserved cysteine through the conserved F or W. A D gene is named only where the DNA matches it firmly. Clone size is stated in some rows and not others, as once, few, many or a class when expanded.

>TRBV6-5|TRBD2|TRBJ2-3|NA
TGTGCCAGCAGTTACGGGCCTTTTGCGGGAGAAGATACGCAGTATTTT
CASSYGPFAGEDTQYF
>TRBV30|NA|TRBJ1-2|NA
TGTGCCTGGAGTGTACTGGGGGGCGCGGGCTATGGCTACACCTTC
CAWSVLGGAGYGYTF
>TRBV27|NA|TRBJ2-7|NA
TGTGCCAGCAGTCAAGACAGGCGGAACTACGAGCAGTACTTC
CASSQDRRNYEQYF
>TRBV6-2/TRBV6-3|NA|TRBJ2-2|NA
TGTGCCAGCACGGACGGCTTCGCCGGGGAGCTGTTTTTT
CASTDGFAGELFF
>TRBV3-1|NA|TRBJ2-7|NA
TGTGCCAGCAGCATCCACCTATCCTACGAGCAGTACTTC
CASSIHLSYEQYF
>TRBV6-5|NA|TRBJ2-3|once
TGTGCCACCGGGAGCGGGCTAAGCACAGATACGCAGTATTTT
CATGSGLSTDTQYF
>TRBV6-4|NA|TRBJ1-5|NA
TGTGCCACCTTTGGGCCCTCATCCAGCAATCAGCCCCAGCATTTT
CATFGPSSSNQPQHF
>TRBV6-1|NA|TRBJ2-7|few
TGTGCCAGCAGTCCCTCCTCGACTGAGCAGTACTTC
CASSPSSTEQYF
>TRBV2|TRBD2|TRBJ2-3|once
TGTGCCAGCAGTGTGCCGTCTAGCGGGAACCGGGATACGCAGTATTTT
CASSVPSSGNRDTQYF
>TRBV7-9|TRBD2|TRBJ2-1|NA
TGTGCCAGCAGCTTATCTCCTAGCGGGACTTACAATGAGCAGTTCTTC
CASSLSPSGTYNEQFF
>TRBV6-4|TRBD1|TRBJ2-1|NA
TGTGCCAGCAGAGCCGGGACAGGGAGTTGGAATGAGCAGTTCTTC
CASRAGTGSWNEQFF
>TRBV3-1|NA|TRBJ1-2|NA
TGTGCCAGCAGCCAAGACGGTTTGGGACGGAGTGACTATGGCTACACCTTC
CASSQDGLGRSDYGYTF
>TRBV7-2|TRBD2|TRBJ2-7|few
TGTGCCAGCAGCAGACCGGGACTAGGAGACGAGCAGTACTTC
CASSRPGLGDEQYF
>TRBV24-1|NA|TRBJ2-7|NA
TGTGCCACCAGTGAGGACTCCTACGAGCAGTACTTC
CATSEDSYEQYF
>TRBV27|NA|TRBJ1-4|once
TGTGCCAGCAGGGGGGCCGGTGAAAAACTGTTTTTT
CASRGAGEKLFF
>TRBV12-3/TRBV12-4|NA|TRBJ2-7|few
TGTGCCAGCAGTTTAGTTGGAACCTACGAGCAGTACTTC
CASSLVGTYEQYF
>TRBV3-1|NA|TRBJ2-1|NA
TGTGCCACAGTAGCGGAAAGCTCCTACAATGAGCAGTTCTTC
CATVAESSYNEQFF
>TRBV27|TRBD2|TRBJ2-1|NA
TGTGCCAGCAGTTCAGGACTAGCGGGTTACAATGAGCAGTTCTTC
CASSSGLAGYNEQFF
>TRBV19|NA|TRBJ2-1|NA
TGTGCCAGTACCCAGGGCTCCTACAATGAGCAGTTCTTC
CASTQGSYNEQFF
>TRBV3-1|TRBD2|TRBJ2-7|NA
TGTGCCAGCAGCCAAGATAATTCCATTGGCGGGAGGGCGCGAGAGCAGTACTTC
CASSQDNSIGGRAREQYF
>TRBV19|NA|TRBJ2-7|once
TGTGCCAGTAGTACTGGGACACGCGAGCAGTACTTC
CASSTGTREQYF
>TRBV4-2|TRBD2|TRBJ2-1|NA
TGTGCCAGCAGCCTCGGGACTAGCGGCCACAATGAGCAGTTCTTC
CASSLGTSGHNEQFF
>TRBV6-2/TRBV6-3|NA|TRBJ1-5|NA
TGTGCCAGCAGTCCATCAAGGGGGAATCAGCCCCAGCATTTT
CASSPSRGNQPQHF
>TRBV7-9|NA|TRBJ1-2|NA
TGTGCCAGCAGCCCACCCAGGGGAGACTATGGCTACACCTTC
CASSPPRGDYGYTF
>TRBV28|NA|TRBJ2-7|NA
TGTGCCAGCAGCCAGGACACGTCCTACGAGCAGTACTTC
CASSQDTSYEQYF
>TRBV9|NA|TRBJ2-1|once
TGTGCCAGCAGCCCCTGGACCGTCGAGTCTGAGCAGTTCTTC
CASSPWTVESEQFF
>TRBV4-1|NA|TRBJ1-5|NA
TGCGCCAGCAGCCAAGTACAGGAGCTCCATAGCAATCAGCCCCAGCATTTT
CASSQVQELHSNQPQHF
>TRBV18|NA|TRBJ2-5|NA
TGTGCCAGCTCACCGACCACATACAGCCAAGAGACCCAGTACTTC
CASSPTTYSQETQYF
>TRBV5-6|TRBD2|TRBJ2-7|NA
TGTGCCAGCAGCCTGGCCCCTTTAGCGGGAGGGCCCTCCTACGAGCAGTACTTC
CASSLAPLAGGPSYEQYF
>TRBV4-1|NA|TRBJ2-3|NA
TGCGCCAGCAGCCAAGATCGTCTACCCAACCCCGATACGCAGTATTTT
CASSQDRLPNPDTQYF
>TRBV30|NA|TRBJ2-7|NA
TGTGCCTGGACCCAAGAAAACCCCTACGAGCAGTACTTC
CAWTQENPYEQYF
>TRBV29-1|NA|TRBJ2-3|NA
TGCAGCGCTGAACTCCCCGGAGATACGCAGTATTTT
CSAELPGDTQYF
>TRBV7-9|NA|TRBJ1-2|NA
TGTGCCAGCATCCCGGATGGGGTCCCTTTTGGCTACACCTTC
CASIPDGVPFGYTF
>TRBV27|NA|TRBJ2-2|few
TGTGCCAGCAGTTTAGGGGTCGGGGAGCTGTTTTTT
CASSLGVGELFF
>TRBV4-1|NA|TRBJ2-1|NA
TGCGCCAGCAGCCACGATTTAGCGGTGGGTGAGCAGTTCTTC
CASSHDLAVGEQFF
>TRBV9|NA|TRBJ1-2|NA
TGTGCCAGCAGGGGACCCGGAGTCTATGGCTACACCTTC
CASRGPGVYGYTF
>TRBV11-2|NA|TRBJ1-3|once
TGTGCCAGCAGCTTAGTATCGGGATCTGGAAACACCATATATTTT
CASSLVSGSGNTIYF
>TRBV5-4|NA|TRBJ2-1|NA
TGTGCCAGCAGTTGGGTAGGGGATGAGCAGTTCTTC
CASSWVGDEQFF
>TRBV29-1|TRBD1|TRBJ2-7|once
TGCAGCGTTGAAGTGGGACAGGGGTGGTACGAGCAGTACTTC
CSVEVGQGWYEQYF
>TRBV6-5|TRBD1|TRBJ1-1|NA
TGTGCCAGCAGTTTACAGGGGGTGAACACTGAAGCTTTCTTT
CASSLQGVNTEAFF
>TRBV29-1|NA|TRBJ2-7|once
TGCAGCGTTCCCCGAGGGGACGGTTCCTACGAGCAGTACTTC
CSVPRGDGSYEQYF
>TRBV6-1|NA|TRBJ1-5|few
TGTGCCAGCAGACCTCATAGCAATCAGCCCCAGCATTTT
CASRPHSNQPQHF
>TRBV19|NA|TRBJ1-5|once
TGTGCCAGTAGTATTGCGGGGGCCAGCAATCAGCCCCAGCATTTT
CASSIAGASNQPQHF
>TRBV6-2/TRBV6-3|TRBD1|TRBJ2-2|NA
TGTGCCAGCAGTTCCTGGCGGGCCCTAGGACAGGGTATGATCGGGGAGCTGTTTTTT
CASSSWRALGQGMIGELFF
>TRBV4-3|NA|TRBJ2-1|NA
TGCGCCAGCAGCCAAGGGTTTCGCGGGACCTACAATGAGCAGTTCTTC
CASSQGFRGTYNEQFF
>TRBV19|NA|TRBJ1-1|NA
TGTGCCAGTAGTATAGCGGGGGAGGCTGAAGCTTTCTTT
CASSIAGEAEAFF
>TRBV2|TRBD2|TRBJ2-7|NA
TGTGCCAGCAGTCGACTAGCGGGAGGGAGCTACGAGCAGTACTTC
CASSRLAGGSYEQYF
>TRBV5-4|NA|TRBJ2-7|NA
TGTGCCAGCAGCTTCGGGATCACCTACGAGCAGTACTTC
CASSFGITYEQYF
>TRBV4-2|NA|TRBJ2-7|NA
TGTGCCAGCAGCCAAGATCTAGGCCCTCGCGGCGAGCAGTACTTC
CASSQDLGPRGEQYF
>TRBV6-1|TRBD1|TRBJ1-2|few
TGTGCCAGCAGTACCCCGGGACAGGAGTATGGCTACACCTTC
CASSTPGQEYGYTF
>TRBV30|TRBD2|TRBJ2-1|NA
TGTGCCTGGAGGGACGGGACTAGCTCCTACAATGAGCAGTTCTTC
CAWRDGTSSYNEQFF
>TRBV12-3/TRBV12-4|TRBD1|TRBJ1-1|NA
TGTGCCAGCAGCCTCGGACAGGGCTTACGGACTGAAGCTTTCTTT
CASSLGQGLRTEAFF
>TRBV27|TRBD1|TRBJ2-7|NA
TGTGCCAGCTCTCAGGGGGTCACCCAGGGGAAGCAGTACTTC
CASSQGVTQGKQYF
>TRBV12-3/TRBV12-4|NA|TRBJ1-5|NA
TGTGCCAGCAGCCCACAGGGAATTGGGAGCAATCAGCCCCAGCATTTT
CASSPQGIGSNQPQHF